These 2 T cell receptor beta chains share one sample of origin, sequenced in a study of T cells in Graves' hyperthyroidism and ophthalmopathy. Template material for amplifying TCR beta CDR3 regions consisted of RNA transcripts. In the first-round RT-PCR of the TCR CDR3, the HTBI primer set was used. TCRdb reprocessed the multiplex PCR reads with MiXCR, giving one entry per CDR3 protein. The sample includes about 250,000 distinct CDR3 sequences, roughly 22% seen only once; the top ten take 35% to 40%. Specimen: blood. These receptors were collected from a middle-aged woman with Graves' ophthalmopathy.

The table lists this clonotype with many counts. This chain uses TRBV6-5 with TRBJ1-2; a weak D match, TRBD1 (6 bases). The V gene's germline CDR1 is MNHEY and CDR2 SVGAGI. The CDR3 runs 14 residues. The ends were cut back, 4 bases at V and 2 bases at J, with 11 bases in the middle. In DNA, the CDR3 is TGTGCCAGCAGTTCCAGGGGTGCAAACTATGGCTACACCTTC. Encoded protein: CASSSRGANYGYTF.

The chain carries TRBV7-8 and TRBJ2-5; 11 positions agree with TRBD2. Germline V lookup: CDR1 SGHVS, CDR2 FQNEAQ. V shed 2 bases, J shed 5 bases, and the junction held 7 bases outside the gene matches. The CDR3 extends over 16 amino acids. The chain's CDR3 is CASSLSNSGRAETQYF. CDR3 DNA: TGTGCCAGCAGCTTATCTAATAGCGGGAGGGCCGAGACCCAGTACTTC.